This T cell receptor (beta chain) was documented in a study of blood T cell repertoires in COVID-19. Study at large: From the United States, Italy and Spain came samples of acute and convalescent COVID-19. In each case, the material was cDNA or gDNA derived from T cells, B-cell-depleted T cells, or PBMCs.

Original methodology: How many nucleated cells were present was estimated from reference gene primer amplification. Generated by immunoSEQ multiplex PCR, the TCRdb table keeps only in-frame clones and is missing some. The DNA gave D and trimming, while V, J and clone size come from that table. The sample yields about 130,000 clones, approximately 77% seen once. On this clone itself: Within the sample, other DNA sequences also encode this same CDR3.

The germline V and J ends were trimmed by 5 bases and 10 bases, with 9 bases remaining between them. The CDR3 sequence is 12 residues long. CDR1 is MNHEY, CDR2 SVGEGT, per germline. The source material was peripheral blood. The rearrangement uses TRBV6-2 or TRBV6-3 and TRBJ1-6; D ambiguous. This sequence was found in a man older than 75 with acute or convalescent COVID-19. The CDR3 loop is CASSNRVSPLHF. Here the CDR3 DNA reads TGTGCCAGCAGTAACCGGGTCTCACCCCTCCACTTT.